The TCR beta chain under discussion was sequenced for a study of cytomegalovirus exposure and HLA in healthy donors. Primers: 60 Vbeta forward and 13 Jbeta reverse. Assay: immunoSEQ multiplex PCR; the TCRdb copy retains only in-frame clones and omits some. The top ten clones hold roughly 1.3% of a sample with 130,000 to 150,000 clones, around 73% of them seen once. Deletions cut 4 bases from V and 6 bases from J, with 15 bases between. Germline CDR1 and CDR2: SNHLY and FYNNEI. The CDR3 runs 15 residues. The origin of this receptor is a woman in her thirties or forties in good health and CMV-seronegative. Sequences were obtained from PBMCs. V gene TRBV2 combines with J gene TRBJ2-2; possible D gene TRBD2, 6 bases. The CDR3 DNA sequence: TGTGCCAGCAGTGGGGGACCCGGAGGGGCCGGGGAGCTGTTTTTT. As protein: CASSGGPGGAGELFF.